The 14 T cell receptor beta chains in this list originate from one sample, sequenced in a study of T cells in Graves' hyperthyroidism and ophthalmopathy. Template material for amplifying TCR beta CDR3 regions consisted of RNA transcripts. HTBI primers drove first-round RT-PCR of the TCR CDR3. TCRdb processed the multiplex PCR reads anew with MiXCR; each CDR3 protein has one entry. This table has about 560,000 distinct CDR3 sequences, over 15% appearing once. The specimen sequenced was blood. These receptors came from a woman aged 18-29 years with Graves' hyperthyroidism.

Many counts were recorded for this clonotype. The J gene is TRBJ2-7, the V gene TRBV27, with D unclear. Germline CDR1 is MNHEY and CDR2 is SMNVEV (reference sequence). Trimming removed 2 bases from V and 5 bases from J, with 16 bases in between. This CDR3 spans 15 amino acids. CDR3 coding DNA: TGTGCCAGCAGTTTACTTTCGGTGGGGATCAACGAGCAGTACTTC. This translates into CASSLLSVGINEQYF.

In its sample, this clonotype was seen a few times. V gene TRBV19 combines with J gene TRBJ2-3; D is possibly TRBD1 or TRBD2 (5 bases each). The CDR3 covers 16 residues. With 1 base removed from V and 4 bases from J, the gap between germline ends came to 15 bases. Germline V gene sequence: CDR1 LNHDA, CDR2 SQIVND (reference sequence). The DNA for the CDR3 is TGTGCCAGTAGTATAGGAAGAGGGGTTACATCAGATACGCAGTATTTT. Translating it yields CASSIGRGVTSDTQYF.

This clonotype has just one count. CDR3 region: CASSGPGGGNQPQHF. The CDR3 DNA sequence: TGTGCCAGCAGCGGGCCCGGGGGGGGCAATCAGCCCCAGCATTTT. The chain recombines TRBV9 with TRBJ1-5, with a tentative D call TRBD1 (5 bases). V lost 3 bases and J lost 2, with 12 bases in between. The CDR3 has 15 residues. Germline-derived CDR1 and CDR2 are SGDLS and YYNGEE.

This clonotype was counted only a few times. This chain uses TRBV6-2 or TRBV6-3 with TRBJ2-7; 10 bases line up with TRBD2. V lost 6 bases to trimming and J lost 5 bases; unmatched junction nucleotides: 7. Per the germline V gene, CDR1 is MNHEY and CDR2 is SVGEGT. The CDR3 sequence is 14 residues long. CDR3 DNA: TGTGCCAGCAGGATAGCGGGAGGTACCCACGAGCAGTACTTC. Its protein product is CASRIAGGTHEQYF.

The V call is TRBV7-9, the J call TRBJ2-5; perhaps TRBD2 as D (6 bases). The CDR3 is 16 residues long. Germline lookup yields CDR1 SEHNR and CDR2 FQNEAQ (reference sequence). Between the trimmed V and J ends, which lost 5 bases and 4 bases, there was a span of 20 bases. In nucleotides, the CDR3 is TGTGCCAGCAGCGACCCAAAGGGTGGGGGGTCAGAGACCCAGTACTTC. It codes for CASSDPKGGGSETQYF. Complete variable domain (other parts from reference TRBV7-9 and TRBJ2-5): DTGVSQNPRHKITKRGQNVTFRCDPISEHNRLYWYRQTLGQGPEFLTYFQNEAQLEKSRLLSDRFSAERPKGSFSTLEIQRTEQGDSAMYLCASSDPKGGGSETQYFGPGTRLLVL.

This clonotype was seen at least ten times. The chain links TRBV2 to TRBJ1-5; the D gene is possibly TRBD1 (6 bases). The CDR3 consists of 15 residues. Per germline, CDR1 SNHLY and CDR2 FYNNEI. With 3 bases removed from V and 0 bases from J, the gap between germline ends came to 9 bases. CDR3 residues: CASSEGTFSNQPQHF. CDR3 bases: TGTGCCAGCAGTGAGGGGACATTTAGCAATCAGCCCCAGCATTTT.

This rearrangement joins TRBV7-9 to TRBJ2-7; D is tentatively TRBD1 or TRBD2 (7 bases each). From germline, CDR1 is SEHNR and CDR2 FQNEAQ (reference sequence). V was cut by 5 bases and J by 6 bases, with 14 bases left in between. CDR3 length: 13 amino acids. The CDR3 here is CASSQGGGSEQYF. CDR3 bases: TGTGCCAGCAGCCAAGGGGGCGGGAGCGAGCAGTACTTC.

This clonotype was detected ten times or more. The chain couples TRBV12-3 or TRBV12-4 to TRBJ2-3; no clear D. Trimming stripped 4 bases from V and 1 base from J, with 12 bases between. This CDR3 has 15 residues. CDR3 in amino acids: CASSSRALGTDTQYF. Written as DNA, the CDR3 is TGTGCCAGCAGTTCCCGGGCGTTAGGCACAGATACGCAGTATTTT.

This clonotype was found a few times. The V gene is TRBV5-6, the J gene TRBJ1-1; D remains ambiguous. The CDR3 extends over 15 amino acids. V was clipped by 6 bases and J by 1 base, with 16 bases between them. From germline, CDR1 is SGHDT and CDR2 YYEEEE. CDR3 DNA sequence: TGTGCCAGCACCCTGATGGGCAGAGAGAACACTGAAGCTTTCTTT. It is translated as CASTLMGRENTEAFF.

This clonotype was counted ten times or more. The CDR3 DNA reads as TGTGCCAGCAGTTACGAGCTAGCTAACTATGGCTACACCTTC. Its protein is CASSYELANYGYTF. V is TRBV6-5 and J is TRBJ1-2, with unresolved D. Germline V gene sequence: CDR1 MNHEY, CDR2 SVGAGI. The CDR3 length is 14 residues. V was clipped by 2 bases and J by 0 bases, with 7 bases between them.

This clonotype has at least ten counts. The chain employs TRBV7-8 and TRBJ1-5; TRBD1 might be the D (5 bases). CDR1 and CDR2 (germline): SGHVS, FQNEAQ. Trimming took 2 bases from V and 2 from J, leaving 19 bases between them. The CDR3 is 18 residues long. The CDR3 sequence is CASSLLLGGVVGNQPQHF. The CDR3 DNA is TGTGCCAGCAGCTTATTATTGGGGGGGGTCGTCGGCAATCAGCCCCAGCATTTT. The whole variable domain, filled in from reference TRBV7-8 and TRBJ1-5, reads GAGVSQSPRYKVAKRGQDVALRCDPISGHVSLFWYQQALGQGPEFLTYFQNEAQLDKSGLPSDRFFAERPEGSVSTLKIQRTQQEDSAVYLCASSLLLGGVVGNQPQHFGDGTRLSIL.

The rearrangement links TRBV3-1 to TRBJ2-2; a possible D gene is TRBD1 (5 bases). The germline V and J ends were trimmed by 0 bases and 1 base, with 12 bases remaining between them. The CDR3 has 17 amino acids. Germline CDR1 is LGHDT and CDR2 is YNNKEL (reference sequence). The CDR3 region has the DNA TGTGCCAGCAGCCAAGATAGGGGCGCAGTGAACACCGGGGAGCTGTTTTTT. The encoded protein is CASSQDRGAVNTGELFF.

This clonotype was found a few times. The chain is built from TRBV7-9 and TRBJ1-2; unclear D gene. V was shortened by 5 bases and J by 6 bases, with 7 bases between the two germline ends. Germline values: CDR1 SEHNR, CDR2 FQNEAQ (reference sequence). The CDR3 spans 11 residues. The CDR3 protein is CASSHGDGYTF. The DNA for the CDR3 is TGTGCCAGCAGCCACGGGGATGGCTACACCTTC. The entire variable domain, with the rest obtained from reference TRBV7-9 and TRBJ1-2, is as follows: DTGVSQNPRHKITKRGQNVTFRCDPISEHNRLYWYRQTLGQGPEFLTYFQNEAQLEKSRLLSDRFSAERPKGSFSTLEIQRTEQGDSAMYLCASSHGDGYTFGSGTRLTVV.

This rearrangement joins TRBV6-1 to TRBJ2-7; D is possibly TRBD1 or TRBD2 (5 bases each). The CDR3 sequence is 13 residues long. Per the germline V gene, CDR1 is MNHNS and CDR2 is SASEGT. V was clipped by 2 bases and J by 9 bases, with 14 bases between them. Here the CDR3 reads CASSEFRASSQYF. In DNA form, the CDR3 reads TGTGCCAGCAGTGAATTCAGGGCTAGCTCGCAGTACTTC.